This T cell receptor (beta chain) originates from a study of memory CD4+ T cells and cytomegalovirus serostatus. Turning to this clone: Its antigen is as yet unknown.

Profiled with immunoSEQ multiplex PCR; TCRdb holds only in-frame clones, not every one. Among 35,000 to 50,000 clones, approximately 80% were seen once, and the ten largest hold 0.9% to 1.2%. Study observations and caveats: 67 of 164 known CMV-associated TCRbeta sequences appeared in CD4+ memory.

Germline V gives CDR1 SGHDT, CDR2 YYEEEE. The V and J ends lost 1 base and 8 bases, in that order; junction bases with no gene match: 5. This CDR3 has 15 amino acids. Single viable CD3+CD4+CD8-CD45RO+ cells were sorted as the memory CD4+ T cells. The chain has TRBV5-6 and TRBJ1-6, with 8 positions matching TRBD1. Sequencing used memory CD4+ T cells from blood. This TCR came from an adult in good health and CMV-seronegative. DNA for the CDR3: TGTGCCAGCAGCTTGTGGCAGGGGGCATATTCACCCCTCCACTTT. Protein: CASSLWQGAYSPLHF.